This T cell receptor beta chain was identified during a study of cytomegalovirus exposure and HLA in healthy donors. Germline CDR1 reads SGHAT; CDR2 reads FQNNGV. This CDR3 contains 16 residues. V lost 4 bases, J lost 4 bases, and 5 bases stayed unmatched. For this clone: Its specificity is not known.

Study results and limitations: Rare TCR sequences predominated, though certain public TCRs were found in many donors. Cytomegalovirus status, reportedly, was diagnosed with high specificity and sensitivity by the classifier.

Both 60 Vbeta primers and 13 Jbeta primers went into the PCR. Clones were sequenced by immunoSEQ multiplex PCR, and TCRdb holds only the in-frame ones, with some missing. The table includes approximately 210,000 clones, 75% to 85% detected once. The material sequenced was PBMCs. The TCR was taken from a woman between 50 and 59 years old in good health and CMV-seronegative. The V gene is TRBV11-2, the J gene TRBJ2-1; 12 bases fit TRBD2. The CDR3 reads CASSSEGLAGYNEQFF. CDR3 DNA: TGTGCCAGCAGCTCAGAGGGACTAGCGGGTTACAATGAGCAGTTCTTC.